This T cell receptor (beta chain) stems from a study of T cell responses to AZD1222 COVID-19 vaccine. Libraries were prepared by immunoSEQ multiplex PCR; TCRdb keeps only in-frame clonotypes and omits some of them. Of 150,000 to 250,000 clones listed, roughly 92% are singletons. The CDR3 sequence is 14 residues long. Trimming removed 4 bases from V and 5 bases from J, with 14 bases in between. Germline V gene sequence: CDR1 LGHDT, CDR2 YNNKEL (reference sequence). The source is an adult who received the AZD1222 COVID-19 vaccine. The sample consisted of peripheral blood, taken 28 days after the second AZD1222 dose. The gene calls are TRBV3-1 (or the pseudogene TRBV3-2) and TRBJ2-5, with D possibly being TRBD1 or TRBD2 (5 bases each). CDR3: CASSPRTGQETQYF. The CDR3, as DNA: TGTGCCAGCAGCCCCCGGACGGGGCAGGAGACCCAGTACTTC.